The rows below give T cell receptor beta chains drawn from one sample of a study of Ad26.COV2.S vaccination and SARS-CoV-2 variants. Clones were sequenced by immunoSEQ multiplex PCR, and TCRdb holds only the in-frame ones, with some missing. The sample records 350,000 to 450,000 clones, about nine tenths being singletons. The source was peripheral blood, collected in a trial of Ad26.COV2.S vaccine versus placebo. The receptors originated from a person between 18 and 65 years old who received the Ad26.COV2.S COVID-19 vaccine or a placebo. The CDR3 runs from the conserved cysteine through the conserved F or W. Each record gives: V gene, J gene, clone size, D gene, CDR3 protein, CDR3 DNA. The D gene is left open where the match is weak. Clone size is shown for a subset of rows, as once, few, many or a class of expanded clone.

V gene: TRBV9
J gene: TRBJ2-7
clone size: -
D gene: -
CDR3 protein: CASSPRVGGGEQYF
CDR3 DNA: TGTGCCAGCAGCCCAAGGGTTGGGGGCGGGGAGCAGTACTTC

V gene: TRBV18
J gene: TRBJ1-2
clone size: -
D gene: -
CDR3 protein: CASSPPNPGRAGVVGYTF
CDR3 DNA: TGTGCCAGCTCACCACCGAACCCAGGACGGGCAGGGGTAGTTGGCTACACCTTC

V gene: TRBV21-1
J gene: TRBJ2-7
clone size: -
D gene: -
CDR3 protein: CASSKGPHPYEQYF
CDR3 DNA: TGTGCCAGCAGCAAAGGACCGCATCCCTACGAGCAGTACTTC

V gene: TRBV6-6
J gene: TRBJ2-7
clone size: once
D gene: TRBD1
CDR3 protein: CASSYSIMGTGDEQYF
CDR3 DNA: TGTGCCAGCAGTTACTCGATTATGGGGACAGGGGACGAGCAGTACTTC

V gene: TRBV3-1/TRBV3-2
J gene: TRBJ2-3
clone size: -
D gene: TRBD2
CDR3 protein: CASSQVLAGDSTDTQYF
CDR3 DNA: TGTGCCAGCAGCCAAGTTTTAGCGGGGGATAGCACAGATACGCAGTATTTT

V gene: TRBV9
J gene: TRBJ1-2
clone size: -
D gene: TRBD1
CDR3 protein: CASSGLGQGDGYTF
CDR3 DNA: TGTGCCAGCAGCGGACTGGGACAGGGCGATGGCTACACCTTC

V gene: TRBV7-9
J gene: TRBJ1-5
clone size: -
D gene: TRBD1
CDR3 protein: CASSSQGSFQPQHF
CDR3 DNA: TGTGCCAGCAGCTCACAGGGGTCCTTTCAACCCCAGCATTTT

V gene: TRBV18
J gene: TRBJ1-5
clone size: once
D gene: -
CDR3 protein: CASSPGPTYQPQHF
CDR3 DNA: TGTGCCAGCTCACCAGGGCCGACTTATCAGCCCCAGCATTTT

V gene: TRBV5-4
J gene: TRBJ1-5
clone size: -
D gene: -
CDR3 protein: CASSLGGNSNQPQHF
CDR3 DNA: TGTGCCAGCAGCTTGGGGGGGAATAGCAATCAGCCCCAGCATTTT

V gene: TRBV11-2
J gene: TRBJ2-1
clone size: -
D gene: -
CDR3 protein: CASSLDRGSYNEQFF
CDR3 DNA: TGTGCCAGCAGCTTAGATCGCGGATCCTACAATGAGCAGTTCTTC

V gene: TRBV5-1
J gene: TRBJ2-7
clone size: -
D gene: -
CDR3 protein: CASSLAGTSRAVYF
CDR3 DNA: TGCGCCAGCAGCTTGGCCGGGACATCCCGAGCGGTGTACTTC

V gene: TRBV24-1
J gene: TRBJ2-2
clone size: -
D gene: -
CDR3 protein: CATSDGTGELFF
CDR3 DNA: TGTGCCACCAGTGATGGCACCGGGGAGCTGTTTTTT

V gene: TRBV3-1/TRBV3-2
J gene: TRBJ2-1
clone size: -
D gene: TRBD2
CDR3 protein: CASSPVPGLPHNEQFF
CDR3 DNA: TGTGCCAGCAGCCCTGTCCCGGGACTACCGCACAATGAGCAGTTCTTC

V gene: TRBV4-3
J gene: TRBJ1-5
clone size: -
D gene: -
CDR3 protein: CASSQDLRDGQPQHF
CDR3 DNA: TGCGCCAGCAGCCAAGATTTGAGGGACGGTCAGCCCCAGCATTTT

V gene: TRBV9
J gene: TRBJ1-3
clone size: many
D gene: -
CDR3 protein: CASSAQVNSGNTIYF
CDR3 DNA: TGTGCCAGCAGCGCTCAAGTGAACTCTGGAAACACCATATATTTT

V gene: TRBV5-8
J gene: TRBJ2-2
clone size: -
D gene: TRBD2
CDR3 protein: CASSLRLAGGLNTGELFF
CDR3 DNA: TGTGCCAGCAGCCTACGACTAGCGGGGGGCCTGAACACCGGGGAGCTGTTTTTT

V gene: TRBV7-9
J gene: TRBJ1-1
clone size: -
D gene: -
CDR3 protein: CASSLELNTEAFF
CDR3 DNA: TGTGCCAGCAGCTTAGAATTGAACACTGAAGCTTTCTTT

V gene: TRBV2
J gene: TRBJ1-4
clone size: -
D gene: TRBD1
CDR3 protein: CASSSRQGRNEKLFF
CDR3 DNA: TGTGCCAGCAGTAGTCGACAGGGAAGGAATGAAAAACTGTTTTTT

V gene: TRBV11-2
J gene: TRBJ1-4
clone size: -
D gene: -
CDR3 protein: CASSLSNEKLFF
CDR3 DNA: TGTGCCAGCAGCTTAAGTAATGAAAAACTGTTTTTT

V gene: TRBV14
J gene: TRBJ2-3
clone size: -
D gene: -
CDR3 protein: CASSQVEGSSTDTQYF
CDR3 DNA: TGTGCCAGCAGCCAAGTTGAAGGTTCTAGCACAGATACGCAGTATTTT

V gene: TRBV6-1
J gene: TRBJ2-2
clone size: -
D gene: TRBD1
CDR3 protein: CASSDRGLGTGELFF
CDR3 DNA: TGTGCCAGCAGTGACAGGGGGCTCGGCACCGGGGAGCTGTTTTTT

V gene: TRBV18
J gene: TRBJ1-3
clone size: -
D gene: TRBD1
CDR3 protein: CASSPATGGISGNTIYF
CDR3 DNA: TGTGCCAGCTCACCGGCCACAGGGGGGATCTCTGGAAACACCATATATTTT

V gene: TRBV6-4
J gene: TRBJ2-6
clone size: once
D gene: -
CDR3 protein: CASSDSIETGANVLTF
CDR3 DNA: TGTGCCAGCAGTGACTCGATAGAGACTGGGGCCAACGTCCTGACTTTC

V gene: TRBV5-6
J gene: TRBJ2-4
clone size: -
D gene: -
CDR3 protein: CASSRPPAKNIQYF
CDR3 DNA: TGTGCCAGCAGTAGGCCACCAGCCAAAAACATTCAGTACTTC

V gene: TRBV10-3
J gene: TRBJ2-2
clone size: -
D gene: TRBD2
CDR3 protein: CAISLAGAGNTGELFF
CDR3 DNA: TGTGCCATCAGCCTAGCGGGGGCCGGGAACACCGGGGAGCTGTTTTTT

V gene: TRBV3-1/TRBV3-2
J gene: TRBJ2-5
clone size: -
D gene: -
CDR3 protein: CASSQALEETQYF
CDR3 DNA: TGTGCCAGCAGCCAAGCGCTGGAAGAGACCCAGTACTTC